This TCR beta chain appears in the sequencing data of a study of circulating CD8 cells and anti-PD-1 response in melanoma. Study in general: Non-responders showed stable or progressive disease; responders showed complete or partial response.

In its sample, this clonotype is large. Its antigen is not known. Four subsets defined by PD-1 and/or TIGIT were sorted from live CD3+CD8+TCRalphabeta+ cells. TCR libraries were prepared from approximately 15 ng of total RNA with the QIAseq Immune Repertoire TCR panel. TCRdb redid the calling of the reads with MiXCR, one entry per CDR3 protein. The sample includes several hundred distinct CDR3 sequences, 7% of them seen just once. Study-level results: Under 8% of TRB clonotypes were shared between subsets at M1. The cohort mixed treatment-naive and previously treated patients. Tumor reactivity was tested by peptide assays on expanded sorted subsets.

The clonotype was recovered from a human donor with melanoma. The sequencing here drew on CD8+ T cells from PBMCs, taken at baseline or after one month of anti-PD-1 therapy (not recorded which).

The CDR3 sequence: CASSPWTGQPQHF. CDR3 DNA sequence: TGTGCCAGCAGTCCCTGGACAGGACAGCCCCAGCATTTT. The V and J genes are TRBV2 and TRBJ1-5, with TRBD1 matching 7 bases. J gave up 7 bases and V 5 bases, and 5 bases lay outside the gene matches. The CDR3 is 13 residues long. The germline V gene has CDR1 SNHLY and CDR2 FYNNEI.